Listed here is a single TCR beta chain. This record comes from a study of regulatory T cells in long-lasting Graves disease. Combining iRepertoire HTBI primers with Arm-PCR of CDR3 regions, the authors built TCR beta libraries. In TCRdb, the multiplex PCR reads were re-called with MiXCR into one record per CDR3 protein. The top ten clones hold around 12% of a sample with roughly 610,000 distinct CDR3 sequences, about 16% of them seen once. Time point meaning: newly diagnosed GD, antithyroid drugs for less than 3 months. Extracted RNA from PBMCs served as the source of the TCR library. The CDR3 runs 19 residues. Germline V gene data show CDR1 as MNHEY and CDR2 as SVGEGT. The trim removed 4 bases at V and 4 bases at J, leaving 14 bases unmatched. These same data were also listed under a study on T cells in Graves' hyperthyroidism and ophthalmopathy.

The sample here was peripheral blood mononuclear cells (PBMCs), taken at new diagnosis, from a patient treated with antithyroid drugs. The clonotype comes from a young man with Graves disease. The chain couples TRBV6-2 or TRBV6-3 to TRBJ2-1; TRBD1 agrees at 12 bases. CDR3 sequence reads: CASSSTGPGTGGFYNEQFF. CDR3 bases: TGTGCCAGCAGTTCCACAGGGCCAGGGACAGGGGGCTTTTACAATGAGCAGTTCTTC.